These 14 T cell receptor beta chains share one sample of origin, sequenced in a study of CD8 T cells in Susac syndrome. The RNA input was roughly 0.45 to 1 ug, and it was reverse transcribed with random hexamers. One entry per CDR3 protein, called by TCRdb with MiXCR from the immunoSEQ multiplex PCR reads. The sample lists tens of thousands of distinct CDR3 sequences, 93% occurring once. The sequencing input was CD8+ T cells from PBMCs. The receptors derive from a human donor in good health.

This chain connects TRBV29-1 to TRBJ1-2, with D maybe TRBD1 (6 bases). Germline V gene lookup returns CDR1 SQVTM and CDR2 ANQGSEA. The CDR3 spans 14 residues. With 0 bases removed from V and 7 bases from J, the gap between germline ends came to 15 bases. The CDR3 region has the DNA TGCAGCGTTGAAGATCTCAAAGGGGGAAGTGGCTACACCTTC. It translates to CSVEDLKGGSGYTF. Full variable domain (missing parts from reference TRBV29-1 and TRBJ1-2): SAVISQKPSRDICQRGTSLTIQCQVDSQVTMMFWYRQQPGQSLTLIATANQGSEATYESGFVIDKFPISRPNLTFSTLTVSNMSPEDSSIYLCSVEDLKGGSGYTFGSGTRLTVV.

This chain links TRBV9 with TRBJ1-2, with D perhaps matching TRBD1 (5 bases). Germline V CDR1 and CDR2: SGDLS, YYNGEE. The germline V and J ends were trimmed by 0 bases and 2 bases, with 8 bases remaining between them. This CDR3 has 14 residues. Here the CDR3 reads CASSVGAGNYGYTF. The DNA for the CDR3 is TGTGCCAGCAGCGTAGGGGCAGGGAACTATGGCTACACCTTC. The full variable domain, rest sourced from reference TRBV9 and TRBJ1-2, is DSGVTQTPKHLITATGQRVTLRCSPRSGDLSVYWYQQSLDQGLQFLIQYYNGEERAKGNILERFSAQQFPDLHSELNLSSLELGDSALYFCASSVGAGNYGYTFGSGTRLTVV.

The chain recombines TRBV29-1 with TRBJ1-2; TRBD1 might be the D (5 bases). V lost 4 bases, J lost 3 bases, and 18 bases lay in between. CDR3 size: 15 residues. In germline, CDR1 is SQVTM, CDR2 ANQGSEA. This CDR3 is CSVVSTQGAHYGYTF. CDR3 coding DNA: TGCAGCGTTGTATCGACGCAGGGAGCCCACTATGGCTACACCTTC.

CDR3 protein: CASSLVRVGDYNEQFF. CDR3 sequence (DNA): TGTGCCAGCAGCTTAGTCCGGGTAGGGGACTACAATGAGCAGTTCTTC. V and J are TRBV13 and TRBJ2-1; tentatively, D is TRBD1 (5 bases). The CDR3 length is 16 residues. The V and J ends lost 1 base and 3 bases respectively, with 13 bases between them. Germline V gene sequence: CDR1 PRHDT, CDR2 FYEKMQ (reference sequence).

The genes are TRBV28 and TRBJ2-7; 10 bases agree with TRBD2. CDR3 length: 15 residues. CDR1 and CDR2 (germline): MDHEN, SYDVKM. J gave up 0 bases and V 6 bases, and 5 bases lay outside the gene matches. The CDR3 loop reads CASREGLAFSYEQYF. The CDR3 bases are TGTGCCAGCAGGGAGGGACTAGCGTTCTCCTACGAGCAGTACTTC.

This sequence joins TRBV2 and TRBJ2-2; D is uncertain. The CDR3 covers 10 residues. V lost 7 bases and J 8 bases, leaving 5 bases between the germline ends. CDR1 is SNHLY, CDR2 FYNNEI, per germline. CDR3 in amino acids: CASNGGELFF. CDR3 coding DNA: TGTGCCAGCAATGGTGGGGAGCTGTTTTTT.

The chain employs TRBV2 and TRBJ2-7, with unresolved D. Trimming took off 10 bases at V and 2 bases at J, with 15 bases between the two ends. Germline CDR1 and CDR2: SNHLY and FYNNEI. The CDR3 sequence is 13 residues long. For the CDR3, the DNA is TGTGCCACCTTTCCTACGAGTCCCTACGAGCAGTACTTC. Residues: CATFPTSPYEQYF.

The rearrangement joins TRBV28 to TRBJ2-7; TRBD1 matches 8 bases. CDR1 is MDHEN and CDR2 is SYDVKM in the germline V gene. The CDR3 has 14 amino acids. The V and J ends lost 10 bases and 6 bases, in that order; junction bases with no gene match: 14. CDR3 sequence: CATEEGRGRGEQYF. In DNA form, the CDR3 reads TGTGCCACCGAGGAGGGCAGGGGGCGCGGCGAGCAGTACTTC.

The CDR3 nucleotides read TGCAGTGCTGGAGGGTACAGGGTGTCTGGCTACACCTTC. It specifies CSAGGYRVSGYTF. The chain carries TRBV20-1 and TRBJ1-2; a possible D gene is TRBD1 (6 bases). CDR1 DFQATT and CDR2 SNEGSKA come from the germline V gene (reference sequence). The CDR3 spans 13 residues. With 5 bases removed from V and 7 bases from J, the gap between germline ends came to 17 bases.

The genes are TRBV28 and TRBJ2-7; TRBD2 aligns across 7 bases. The junction had 12 bases not matched to a gene; V was cut back by 4 bases and J by 0 bases. Germline V CDR1 and CDR2: MDHEN, SYDVKM. The CDR3 has 17 residues. The CDR3 sequence is CASSSPRDYSFSYEQYF. CDR3 nucleotides: TGTGCCAGCAGTTCTCCCCGGGACTACTCATTCTCCTACGAGCAGTACTTC.

This clonotype was seen a single time. This chain uses TRBV5-4 with TRBJ2-7, with D perhaps matching TRBD1 or TRBD2 (5 bases each). The germline gives CDR1 SGHNT, CDR2 YYREEE (reference sequence). Trimming took off 2 bases at V and 5 bases at J, with 20 bases between the two ends. The CDR3 covers 16 residues. The CDR3 region has the DNA TGTGCCAGCAGCTTCGATACGGGACCCGTTTCCGACGAGCAGTACTTC. Its translation is CASSFDTGPVSDEQYF.

This clonotype appeared a few times. The CDR3 protein is CASSARTGLEEQYF. In DNA form, the CDR3 reads TGCGCCAGCAGCGCACGGACAGGGCTGGAGGAGCAGTACTTC. The chain recombines TRBV4-1 with TRBJ2-7; 8 bases map to TRBD1. The V segment lost 5 bases and the J segment 7 bases; nucleotides outside the gene matches: 10. The CDR3 is 14 residues long. Per germline, CDR1 MGHRA and CDR2 YSYEKL.

This chain connects TRBV3-1 to TRBJ1-6; D uncertain. V was shortened by 4 bases and J by 9 bases, with 16 bases between the two germline ends. The CDR3 spans 15 residues. Germline CDR1 is LGHDT and CDR2 is YNNKEL (reference sequence). CDR3 sequence (DNA): TGTGCCAGCAGCCCAAGTCTGGGCGTGGGTTCACCCCTCCACTTT. This sequence encodes CASSPSLGVGSPLHF.

The chain joins TRBV5-1 to TRBJ2-1, with a weak D call TRBD1 (5 bases). The germline V gene encodes CDR1 SGHRS and CDR2 YFSETQ. CDR3 length: 15 residues. Trimming cost V 0 bases and J 5 bases, with 12 bases left between them. In nucleotides, the CDR3 is TGCGCCAGCAGCTTGGGACTCCAGGGTAACAATGAGCAGTTCTTC. Translating it yields CASSLGLQGNNEQFF.